Listed below are T cell receptor beta chains from one sample, sequenced in a study of CD8 T cells in ankylosing spondylitis. TCRdb re-called the 5' RACE reads through MiXCR, storing one row per CDR3 protein. The sample yields around 770,000 distinct CDR3 sequences, about 20% seen once. The sequencing input was blood, either unsorted or a sorted T cell fraction (not recorded which). Every receptor here comes from a male donor with ankylosing spondylitis. Both conserved end residues are part of each CDR3. Each record gives: V gene, D gene, clone size, J gene, CDR3 protein, CDR3 DNA. A D gene is named only where the DNA matches it firmly. Clone size is shown for a subset of rows, as once, few, many or a class of expanded clone.

v_gene: TRBV6-5; d_gene: NA; abundance: few; j_gene: TRBJ1-2; CDR3aa: CASSYSWGSGEGYTF; CDR3nt: TGTGCCAGCAGTTACTCGTGGGGTTCCGGCGAGGGCTACACCTTC
v_gene: TRBV30; d_gene: NA; abundance: NA; j_gene: TRBJ2-7; CDR3aa: CAWSVQSFYYEQYF; CDR3nt: TGTGCCTGGAGTGTACAGTCGTTTTACTACGAGCAGTACTTC
v_gene: TRBV4-2; d_gene: NA; abundance: NA; j_gene: TRBJ2-7; CDR3aa: CASSQVRDIDYEQYF; CDR3nt: TGTGCCAGCAGCCAAGTTCGGGACATCGACTACGAGCAGTACTTC
v_gene: TRBV29-1; d_gene: TRBD2; abundance: NA; j_gene: TRBJ2-3; CDR3aa: CSVEGGLAADTQYF; CDR3nt: TGCAGCGTTGAAGGGGGACTAGCGGCAGATACGCAGTATTTT
v_gene: TRBV6-1; d_gene: TRBD2; abundance: NA; j_gene: TRBJ2-5; CDR3aa: CASSHFSGGQETQYF; CDR3nt: TGTGCCAGCAGCCACTTCTCCGGGGGGCAAGAGACCCAGTACTTC
v_gene: TRBV2; d_gene: NA; abundance: many; j_gene: TRBJ1-1; CDR3aa: CASSQTGTLTSNTEAFF; CDR3nt: TGTGCCAGCAGTCAGACCGGGACACTTACCTCGAACACTGAAGCTTTCTTT
v_gene: TRBV5-1; d_gene: TRBD1; abundance: few; j_gene: TRBJ1-2; CDR3aa: CASSYPDRLDGVRDYGYTF; CDR3nt: TGCGCCAGCAGCTACCCGGACAGGTTGGACGGGGTGCGTGACTATGGCTACACCTTC
v_gene: TRBV20-1; d_gene: NA; abundance: NA; j_gene: TRBJ2-7; CDR3aa: CSAGDRRYEQYF; CDR3nt: TGCAGTGCTGGGGACCGACGCTACGAGCAGTACTTC
v_gene: TRBV20-1; d_gene: NA; abundance: NA; j_gene: TRBJ2-7; CDR3aa: CSARVSRLPYEQYF; CDR3nt: TGCAGTGCTAGAGTTAGCAGGCTACCCTACGAGCAGTACTTC
v_gene: TRBV12-3/TRBV12-4; d_gene: TRBD2; abundance: few; j_gene: TRBJ2-7; CDR3aa: CASSITGTSDREQYF; CDR3nt: TGTGCCAGCAGTATCACCGGGACTAGCGATCGCGAGCAGTACTTC
v_gene: TRBV4-1; d_gene: NA; abundance: many; j_gene: TRBJ2-3; CDR3aa: CASSQEGGVDTQYF; CDR3nt: TGCGCCAGCAGCCAAGAAGGAGGGGTAGATACGCAGTATTTT
v_gene: TRBV12-3/TRBV12-4; d_gene: NA; abundance: many; j_gene: TRBJ2-2; CDR3aa: CASSLQFTGELFF; CDR3nt: TGTGCCAGCAGTTTACAGTTCACCGGGGAGCTGTTTTTT
v_gene: TRBV7-9; d_gene: NA; abundance: few; j_gene: TRBJ2-5; CDR3aa: CASSLPVVDQYF; CDR3nt: TGTGCCAGCAGCTTACCTGTGGTAGACCAGTACTTC
v_gene: TRBV20-1; d_gene: NA; abundance: NA; j_gene: TRBJ1-1; CDR3aa: CSARETNTEAFF; CDR3nt: TGCAGTGCCAGGGAGACTAACACTGAAGCTTTCTTT
v_gene: TRBV18; d_gene: NA; abundance: NA; j_gene: TRBJ1-5; CDR3aa: CASSKDFYSNQPQHF; CDR3nt: TGTGCCAGCTCTAAGGACTTCTATAGCAATCAGCCCCAGCATTTT
v_gene: TRBV5-6; d_gene: NA; abundance: few; j_gene: TRBJ2-1; CDR3aa: CASSAGRYFLNEQFF; CDR3nt: TGTGCCAGCAGCGCGGGACGGTACTTCCTCAATGAGCAGTTCTTC
v_gene: TRBV20-1; d_gene: TRBD2; abundance: NA; j_gene: TRBJ2-7; CDR3aa: CSAKGLAETVSYEQYF; CDR3nt: TGCAGTGCTAAGGGACTAGCGGAGACCGTCTCCTACGAGCAGTACTTC
v_gene: TRBV7-2; d_gene: NA; abundance: NA; j_gene: TRBJ2-1; CDR3aa: CASNPDRTRYNEQFF; CDR3nt: TGTGCCAGCAATCCCGACAGGACCCGCTACAATGAGCAGTTCTTC
v_gene: TRBV5-1; d_gene: TRBD2; abundance: few; j_gene: TRBJ2-3; CDR3aa: CASSPGLARDTQYF; CDR3nt: TGCGCCAGCAGCCCGGGACTAGCGCGGGATACGCAGTATTTT
v_gene: TRBV28; d_gene: NA; abundance: few; j_gene: TRBJ1-5; CDR3aa: CASTPEGQGNQPQHF; CDR3nt: TGTGCCAGCACCCCGGAGGGGCAGGGCAATCAGCCCCAGCATTTT
v_gene: TRBV6-5; d_gene: NA; abundance: NA; j_gene: TRBJ2-1; CDR3aa: CASSYVAGVRNEQFF; CDR3nt: TGTGCCAGCAGTTACGTAGCAGGGGTTAGGAATGAGCAGTTCTTC
v_gene: TRBV4-1; d_gene: NA; abundance: NA; j_gene: TRBJ2-7; CDR3aa: CASSQETGPAYEQYF; CDR3nt: TGCGCCAGCAGCCAAGAAACGGGACCGGCCTACGAGCAGTACTTC
v_gene: TRBV11-2; d_gene: TRBD2; abundance: few; j_gene: TRBJ2-7; CDR3aa: CASSLVSGGLAGATEQYF; CDR3nt: TGTGCCAGCAGCTTAGTTAGCGGAGGACTAGCGGGAGCCACCGAGCAGTACTTC
v_gene: TRBV7-2; d_gene: TRBD2; abundance: NA; j_gene: TRBJ2-7; CDR3aa: CASSPKVSSGYEQYF; CDR3nt: TGTGCCAGCAGCCCGAAAGTATCTAGCGGGTACGAGCAGTACTTC
v_gene: TRBV7-9; d_gene: TRBD1; abundance: few; j_gene: TRBJ2-2; CDR3aa: CASSPRGQSGTGELFF; CDR3nt: TGTGCCAGCAGCCCGAGGGGACAGTCCGGTACCGGGGAGCTGTTTTTT
v_gene: TRBV6-2/TRBV6-3; d_gene: TRBD2; abundance: NA; j_gene: TRBJ2-7; CDR3aa: CASSYLSGRAYEQYF; CDR3nt: TGTGCCAGCAGTTACTTAAGCGGGAGAGCCTACGAGCAGTACTTC
v_gene: TRBV7-9; d_gene: NA; abundance: few; j_gene: TRBJ2-1; CDR3aa: CASSLVRGSYNEQFF; CDR3nt: TGTGCCAGCAGCTTAGTTCGGGGCTCCTACAATGAGCAGTTCTTC
v_gene: TRBV5-1; d_gene: NA; abundance: NA; j_gene: TRBJ2-1; CDR3aa: CASSLGYGENEQFF; CDR3nt: TGCGCCAGCAGCTTAGGTTATGGGGAAAATGAGCAGTTCTTC
v_gene: TRBV5-1; d_gene: NA; abundance: NA; j_gene: TRBJ2-1; CDR3aa: CASSLGAAANEQFF; CDR3nt: TGCGCCAGCAGCTTGGGGGCCGCCGCCAATGAGCAGTTCTTC
v_gene: TRBV9; d_gene: NA; abundance: few; j_gene: TRBJ2-4; CDR3aa: CASSLARAKNIQYF; CDR3nt: TGTGCCAGCAGCTTGGCTAGGGCCAAAAACATTCAGTACTTC
v_gene: TRBV4-1; d_gene: TRBD1; abundance: few; j_gene: TRBJ1-1; CDR3aa: CASSHKAGGTEAFF; CDR3nt: TGCGCCAGCAGCCACAAAGCAGGGGGCACTGAAGCTTTCTTT
v_gene: TRBV15; d_gene: NA; abundance: NA; j_gene: TRBJ2-5; CDR3aa: CATSTPLGTQYF; CDR3nt: TGTGCCACCAGCACCCCTCTGGGGACCCAGTACTTC